The 21 T cell receptor beta chains presented below share a single source sample, sequenced in a study of T cell responses to AZD1222 COVID-19 vaccine. TCRdb keeps only in-frame clones here, not all; method: immunoSEQ multiplex PCR. The table lists about 180,000 clones, 90% of them singletons. The starting material was peripheral blood, obtained on day 0 of AZD1222 vaccination. Source of these receptors: an adult in good health.

The J gene is TRBJ2-2, the V gene TRBV11-3; no reliable D call. This CDR3 has 13 residues. V lost 5 bases and J lost 2, with 6 bases in between. Germline-derived CDR1 and CDR2 are SGHNT and YENEEA. The CDR3 DNA reads as TGTGCCAGCAGCGGGCACAACACCGGGGAGCTGTTTTTT. The encoded protein is CASSGHNTGELFF.

The chain combines TRBV4-3 with TRBJ2-3; 12 positions match TRBD2. Looked up from germline, CDR1 is LGHNA and CDR2 is YSLEER. The CDR3 runs 19 residues. Germline trimming cut 0 bases from V and 2 bases from J; bases unmatched to any gene: 9. This chain's CDR3 is CASSQDVPLAGGNTDTQYF. CDR3 DNA: TGCGCCAGCAGCCAAGACGTCCCACTAGCGGGGGGCAACACAGATACGCAGTATTTT.

The genes are TRBV23-1 and TRBJ2-7; D is unclear. TRBV23-1 is designated an ORF whose function remains uncertain. The CDR3 extends over 15 amino acids. Trimming shortened V by 0 bases and J by 3 bases, and 12 bases separated the two germline ends. The CDR3 bases are TGCGCCAGCAGTCAATCAAGAGTTCTCCGCTACGAGCAGTACTTC. The encoded protein is CASSQSRVLRYEQYF.

This sequence joins TRBV27 and TRBJ2-2, with D uncertain. The CDR3 totals 14 residues. CDR1 and CDR2 (germline): MNHEY, SMNVEV (reference sequence). The germline V and J ends were trimmed by 0 bases and 3 bases, with 5 bases remaining between them. The CDR3 coding sequence is TGTGCCAGCAGTTTATCTCGACACACCGGGGAGCTGTTTTTT. Translation: CASSLSRHTGELFF.

The chain recombines TRBV27 with TRBJ1-2, with TRBD1 as a possible D gene (6 bases). V gave up 3 bases and J gave up 4 bases, with 15 bases separating them. The CDR3 spans 15 residues. Germline V CDR1 and CDR2: MNHEY, SMNVEV (reference sequence). CDR3 coding DNA: TGTGCCAGCAGTTTTTACAGGGATGATAGCTATGGCTACACCTTC. Translation gives CASSFYRDDSYGYTF.

This chain connects TRBV19 to TRBJ1-1, with D unresolved. Germline V gene lookup returns CDR1 LNHDA and CDR2 SQIVND (reference sequence). V lost 5 bases and J 9 bases, leaving 19 bases between the germline ends. This CDR3 contains 14 residues. The CDR3 loop reads CASSSQTGIRKAFF. The CDR3 nucleotides read TGTGCCAGTAGTTCTCAAACGGGCATTCGGAAAGCTTTCTTT.

The chain employs TRBV30 and TRBJ1-1; the D is unclear. The CDR3 spans 14 residues. In germline, CDR1 is GTSNPN, CDR2 SVGIG (reference sequence). V lost 0 bases and J lost 3, with 11 bases in between. The CDR3 loop reads CAWSVRVSDTEAFF. CDR3 nucleotide sequence: TGTGCCTGGAGTGTAAGGGTTTCGGACACTGAAGCTTTCTTT.

This chain links TRBV7-3 with TRBJ2-3; D remains unclear. Looked up from germline, CDR1 is SGHTA and CDR2 is FQGTGA. Trimming took 0 bases from V and 6 from J, leaving 13 bases between them. CDR3 length: 15 amino acids. The CDR3, as DNA: TGTGCCAGCAGCTTAACTTTAGCTGTCATGGATACGCAGTATTTT. Residues: CASSLTLAVMDTQYF.

The chain joins TRBV10-3 to TRBJ2-3; 14 bases align to TRBD2. V lost 5 bases to trimming and J lost 2 bases; unmatched junction nucleotides: 12. The CDR3 has 19 amino acids. The germline V gene encodes CDR1 ENHRY and CDR2 SYGVKD. The CDR3 here is CAISNLEGTSGGNTDTQYF. For the CDR3, the DNA is TGTGCCATCAGTAACTTAGAAGGGACTAGCGGGGGAAACACAGATACGCAGTATTTT.

The CDR3 nucleotides read TGTGCCAGCTCACCGGGGAGCGATTATGGCTACACCTTC. The encoded protein is CASSPGSDYGYTF. The gene calls are TRBV18 and TRBJ1-2, with unresolved D. V lost 3 bases, J lost 5 bases, and 10 bases lay in between. CDR3 length: 13 residues. Germline values: CDR1 KGHSH, CDR2 LQKENI.

This sequence joins TRBV30 and TRBJ1-1; no clear D. The V gene's germline CDR1 is GTSNPN and CDR2 SVGIG (reference sequence). With 2 bases removed from V and 1 base from J, the gap between germline ends came to 8 bases. This CDR3 is 13 amino acids long. CDR3 residues: CAWSSWPNTEAFF. The CDR3, as DNA: TGTGCCTGGAGTAGTTGGCCGAACACTGAAGCTTTCTTT.

This rearrangement joins TRBV5-1 to TRBJ2-1; D possibly corresponds to TRBD1 (7 bases). The germline CDR1 and CDR2 sequences are SGHRS and YFSETQ. The CDR3 consists of 15 residues. V was trimmed by 0 bases and J by 7 bases, leaving 14 bases between them. CDR3 nucleotide sequence: TGCGCCAGCAGCTTGGGCGACAGGGAGGAGAATGAGCAGTTCTTC. Its protein is CASSLGDREENEQFF.

This chain joins TRBV9 and TRBJ1-1; D gene unclear. There are 15 residues in the CDR3. Trimming left V 1 base short and J 4 bases short, with 14 bases between. From germline, CDR1 is SGDLS and CDR2 YYNGEE. CDR3 sequence: CASSVMSAVATEAFF. Here the CDR3 DNA reads TGTGCCAGCAGCGTAATGTCGGCAGTTGCCACTGAAGCTTTCTTT.

V and J are TRBV9 and TRBJ1-2, with 7 bases matching TRBD1. V lost 4 bases and J lost 5; bases outside the gene matches: 8. The CDR3 contains 14 residues. Germline-derived CDR1 and CDR2 are SGDLS and YYNGEE. The CDR3 nucleotides read TGTGCCAGCAGCACCGTGACAGGGCCATATGGCTACACCTTC. This sequence encodes CASSTVTGPYGYTF. The complete variable domain, with remaining parts taken from reference TRBV9 and TRBJ1-2, reads DSGVTQTPKHLITATGQRVTLRCSPRSGDLSVYWYQQSLDQGLQFLIQYYNGEERAKGNILERFSAQQFPDLHSELNLSSLELGDSALYFCASSTVTGPYGYTFGSGTRLTVV.

This clone has just one count. The rearrangement joins TRBV18 to TRBJ1-1; D gene ambiguous. The CDR3 spans 13 residues. Germline-derived CDR1 and CDR2 are KGHSH and LQKENI. V lost 2 bases and J 4 bases, leaving 8 bases between the germline ends. In DNA, the CDR3 is TGTGCCAGCTCACCAAAGAGGGCCACTGAAGCTTTCTTT. Translation: CASSPKRATEAFF.

This chain uses TRBV15 with TRBJ2-1; 8 bases are shared with TRBD2. Per germline, CDR1 LNHNV and CDR2 YYDKDF (reference sequence). J was trimmed by 0 bases and V by 4 bases; bases with no gene match: 2. CDR3 length: 15 residues. The CDR3 DNA is TGTGCCACCAGCACTACTAGCGGCTCCTACAATGAGCAGTTCTTC. It codes for CATSTTSGSYNEQFF.

J is TRBJ1-2 and V is TRBV27; possibly TRBD1 for D (5 bases). This CDR3 is 17 amino acids long. Germline V gene lookup returns CDR1 MNHEY and CDR2 SMNVEV (reference sequence). The ends were cut back, 6 bases at V and 4 bases at J, with 24 bases in the middle. As DNA, the CDR3 is TGTGCCAGCAGCCCCTGGGGGATGGGGAACAACGCCTATGGCTACACCTTC. This codes for CASSPWGMGNNAYGYTF.

This rearrangement joins TRBV3-1 (or the pseudogene TRBV3-2) to TRBJ2-7; 13 nucleotides agree with TRBD2. This CDR3 is 19 amino acids long. Unmatched junction bases numbered 13, after V lost 4 bases and J lost 1 base. CDR1 LGHDT and CDR2 YNNKEL come from the germline V gene (reference sequence). CDR3 residues: CASSLEPSWGLAGSYEQYF. The CDR3 bases are TGTGCCAGCAGCCTTGAGCCCTCTTGGGGACTAGCGGGGTCCTACGAGCAGTACTTC.

The genes are TRBV9 and TRBJ1-2, with D possibly TRBD1 on 6 matching bases. The V gene lost 4 bases and the J gene lost 5 bases, with 15 bases spanning the gap. The CDR3 consists of 14 residues. Germline values: CDR1 SGDLS, CDR2 YYNGEE. The CDR3 DNA follows: TGTGCCAGCAGCCCCTACGTAGGGGGTTATGGCTACACCTTC. Encoded protein: CASSPYVGGYGYTF.

The chain recombines TRBV7-9 with TRBJ2-3; possible D gene TRBD2, 5 bases. CDR3 length: 14 amino acids. The germline V gene encodes CDR1 SEHNR and CDR2 FQNEAQ (reference sequence). V was pared by 0 bases and J by 4 bases, with 8 bases between. The CDR3 DNA follows: TGTGCCAGCAGCTTAGCGGAGGAAGCAGATACGCAGTATTTT. This encodes CASSLAEEADTQYF.

The chain combines TRBV11-2 with TRBJ2-5; TRBD2 matches 7 bases. The CDR3 covers 14 residues. The J segment lost 5 bases and the V segment lost 1 base, leaving 4 bases of the junction unmatched. CDR1 SGHAT and CDR2 FQNNGV come from the germline V gene. The DNA of the CDR3 is TGTGCCAGCAGCTTAGTGGGGGGGAGGGAGACCCAGTACTTC. As protein: CASSLVGGRETQYF.